These 8 T cell receptor beta chains share one sample of origin, sequenced in a study of blood T cell repertoires in COVID-19. Some clones are missing from TCRdb's copy, which holds only in-frame ones; the method was immunoSEQ multiplex PCR. The repertoire holds about 150,000 clones, with more than 75% as singletons. Material for sequencing was peripheral blood. Every receptor here comes from a woman aged 45-59 years with acute or convalescent COVID-19.

This clone occurred a few times. The chain recombines TRBV5-8 with TRBJ2-3; tentative D call: TRBD1 (5 bases). The CDR3 covers 14 residues. Germline-derived CDR1 and CDR2 are SGHTS and YDEGEE. Deletions cut 0 bases from V and 1 base from J, with 6 bases between. The CDR3 loop reads CASSLGGGTDTQYF. The CDR3 DNA is TGTGCCAGCAGCTTGGGGGGCGGCACAGATACGCAGTATTTT.

The rearrangement links TRBV7-9 to TRBJ2-5; the match to TRBD1 covers 7 bases. Germline assignment: CDR1 SEHNR and CDR2 FQNEAQ (reference sequence). V lost 4 bases to trimming and J lost 4 bases; unmatched junction nucleotides: 3. The CDR3 runs 13 residues. The CDR3 bases are TGTGCCAGCAGCTACGGACAGGTAGAGACCCAGTACTTC. Translating it yields CASSYGQVETQYF.

V usage is TRBV19 and J usage is TRBJ2-2; 10 bases fit TRBD1. The junction had 7 bases not matched to a gene; V was cut back by 10 bases and J by 5 bases. Per the germline V gene, CDR1 is LNHDA and CDR2 is SQIVND (reference sequence). The CDR3 runs 14 residues. The CDR3 sequence: CAIGRQGATGELFF. CDR3 nucleotides: TGTGCCATAGGAAGACAGGGGGCTACCGGGGAGCTGTTTTTT.

This chain connects TRBV2 to TRBJ1-2; TRBD1 might be the D (6 bases). CDR3 length: 13 amino acids. V gave up 4 bases and J gave up 8 bases, with 14 bases separating them. Germline loops: CDR1 SNHLY, CDR2 FYNNEI. CDR3 loop: CASSVLGARGYTF. The CDR3 nucleotides are TGTGCCAGCAGTGTGTTGGGGGCGCGAGGCTACACCTTC.

The chain carries TRBV29-1 and TRBJ2-7; TRBD2 might be the D (6 bases). CDR3 length: 13 residues. Germline lookup yields CDR1 SQVTM and CDR2 ANQGSEA. V was clipped by 4 bases and J by 5 bases, with 15 bases between them. DNA of the CDR3: TGCAGCGTTGGGAGGGAGTCATACGACGAGCAGTACTTC. Amino acids: CSVGRESYDEQYF.

This clone was counted a single time. The chain carries TRBV5-1 and TRBJ1-1; TRBD1 might be the D (5 bases). CDR3 length: 13 residues. CDR1 and CDR2 (germline): SGHRS, YFSETQ. Trimming removed 2 bases at V and 4 bases at J, with 9 bases between. This chain's CDR3 is CASSFREGTEAFF. The CDR3 DNA reads as TGCGCCAGCAGCTTCAGGGAGGGCACTGAAGCTTTCTTT.

This sequence joins TRBV7-2 and TRBJ2-5; TRBD1 might be the D (6 bases). The germline V gene encodes CDR1 SGHTA and CDR2 FQGNSA. Trimming pared 3 bases from V and 3 bases from J, leaving 8 bases between. The CDR3 runs to 13 residues. Written as DNA, the CDR3 is TGTGCCAGCAGCTTGGACAGCAAAGAGACCCAGTACTTC. Residues: CASSLDSKETQYF.

The chain has TRBV29-1 and TRBJ1-1, with D unresolved. The germline CDR1 and CDR2 sequences are SQVTM and ANQGSEA. The CDR3 is 13 amino acids. V was trimmed by 3 bases and J by 3 bases, leaving 11 bases between them. The CDR3 DNA sequence: TGCAGCGTTGATCCCGGGGATTACACTGAAGCTTTCTTT. Translation: CSVDPGDYTEAFF.